The 16 T cell receptor beta chains listed next were all sequenced from one sample in a study of long-term antiretroviral therapy in people with HIV. The libraries were made with immunoSEQ v3.0 at survey level. The protocol was immunoSEQ multiplex PCR, while the TCRdb copy is restricted to in-frame clones and leaves out a portion. The sample gives nearly 20,000 clones, 80% of which show up once; around a tenth is in the top ten. The source material was unsorted PBMCs, sampled 0.2 years after starting antiretroviral therapy. The receptors shown here come from a woman between 40 and 50 years old with HIV.

The V call is TRBV11-3, the J call TRBJ2-3; 10 bases agree with TRBD2. CDR3 length: 17 amino acids. Germline CDR1 is SGHNT and CDR2 is YENEEA. V lost 4 bases, J lost 2 bases, and 9 bases stayed unmatched. This CDR3 reads CASSSRTGTSDTDTQYF. In DNA, the CDR3 is TGTGCCAGCAGCTCGCGGACAGGGACTAGCGACACAGATACGCAGTATTTT.

V and J are TRBV18 and TRBJ1-2; 10 bases line up with TRBD1. This CDR3 has 14 residues. CDR1 is KGHSH, CDR2 LQKENI, per germline. V dropped 3 bases and J dropped 7; count of bases not matched to a gene: 5. The CDR3 DNA is TGTGCCAGCTCACCCGAGACAGGGGGCTCTGGCTACACCTTC. Encoded protein: CASSPETGGSGYTF.

This sequence joins TRBV11-2 and TRBJ2-7; possibly TRBD2 for D (6 bases). Germline-derived CDR1 and CDR2 are SGHAT and FQNNGV. The CDR3 consists of 16 residues. Trimming stripped 4 bases from V and 2 bases from J, with 18 bases between. The DNA for the CDR3 is TGTGCCAGCAGCTCCCCGTGGAGGGGAAGACCCTACGAGCAGTACTTC. Residues: CASSSPWRGRPYEQYF.

J is TRBJ1-3 and V is TRBV6-1, with D maybe TRBD1 (5 bases). CDR3 size: 14 residues. Germline V gene lookup returns CDR1 MNHNS and CDR2 SASEGT. V lost 9 bases to trimming and J lost 4 bases, with 16 bases between them. The CDR3 loop reads CASFSGGTGNTIYF. The CDR3 DNA reads TGTGCCAGTTTCTCGGGGGGAACGGGAAACACCATATATTTT.

The CDR3 DNA follows: TGTGCCAGCAGCGGGGGATCCGGGGAAAAACTGTTTTTT. As protein: CASSGGSGEKLFF. The chain employs TRBV6-1 and TRBJ1-4; D perhaps matches TRBD1 (5 bases). The CDR3 extends over 13 amino acids. The V gene's germline CDR1 is MNHNS and CDR2 SASEGT. Trimming left V 6 bases short and J 8 bases short, with 13 bases between.

The CDR3 DNA reads as TGTGCCAGCAGCTTAACCAGGGGGAACACTGAAGCTTTCTTT. Its protein product is CASSLTRGNTEAFF. The rearrangement joins TRBV7-2 to TRBJ1-1, with a tentative D call TRBD1 (6 bases). In germline, CDR1 is SGHTA, CDR2 FQGNSA. Trimming left V 2 bases short and J 1 base short, with 8 bases between. This CDR3 comprises 14 residues.

The V and J genes are TRBV5-4 and TRBJ1-2; 7 bases are shared with TRBD1. V was pared by 2 bases and J by 6 bases, with 4 bases of the junction left unmatched. CDR1 SGHNT and CDR2 YYREEE come from the germline V gene (reference sequence). The CDR3 contains 13 residues. The CDR3 DNA is TGTGCCAGCAGCTTAGGGGGCAGAGATGGCTACACCTTC. It specifies CASSLGGRDGYTF.

This clone has only a few counts. The chain combines TRBV7-8 with TRBJ1-3; D is unresolved. V gave up 6 bases and J gave up 0 bases, with 15 bases separating them. The germline gives CDR1 SGHVS, CDR2 FQNEAQ. This CDR3 is built from 16 residues. Written as DNA, the CDR3 is TGTGCCAGCAGTCTAGGATCAAGCGTCTCTGGAAACACCATATATTTT. It specifies CASSLGSSVSGNTIYF.

The count of this clone is one. This chain joins TRBV30 and TRBJ2-4; D unclear. The CDR3 runs to 16 residues. The germline gives CDR1 GTSNPN, CDR2 SVGIG (reference sequence). The germline V and J ends were trimmed by 5 bases and 1 base, with 18 bases remaining between them. The CDR3 loop reads CAWAIPPFGAKNIQYF. The CDR3 coding sequence is TGTGCCTGGGCCATTCCACCTTTTGGGGCCAAAAACATTCAGTACTTC.

This clone was seen once. The chain recombines TRBV12-5 with TRBJ1-4, with 9 bases aligning to TRBD1. The germline V gene has CDR1 LGHNT and CDR2 FRNRAP. V lost 4 bases, J lost 7 bases, and 4 bases stayed unmatched. This CDR3 comprises 14 residues. In DNA form, the CDR3 reads TGTGCTAGTGGTTACGGGACAGGGCTTGAAAAACTGTTTTTT. Protein: CASGYGTGLEKLFF.

V is TRBV5-4 and J is TRBJ2-3; the D gene could be TRBD1 or TRBD2 (5 bases each). CDR1 is SGHNT and CDR2 is YYREEE in the germline V gene (reference sequence). V dropped 5 bases and J dropped 4 bases, with 20 bases sitting between them. The CDR3 sequence is 16 residues long. The CDR3 loop reads CASSSLRDGLSDTQYF. CDR3 sequence (DNA): TGTGCCAGCAGTTCCCTTCGGGACGGACTCTCAGATACGCAGTATTTT.

This clone has only a few counts. The gene calls are TRBV30 and TRBJ2-2; TRBD1 might be the D (7 bases). The CDR3 sequence is 16 residues long. V shed 6 bases and J shed 5 bases, with 22 bases lying between them. The germline gives CDR1 GTSNPN, CDR2 SVGIG (reference sequence). CDR3 residues: CACPDSDRAGTGELFF. The CDR3 DNA sequence: TGTGCCTGTCCCGACTCAGACAGGGCGGGGACCGGGGAGCTGTTTTTT. The complete variable domain, with remaining parts taken from reference TRBV30 and TRBJ2-2, reads SQTIHQWPATLVQPVGSPLSLECTVEGTSNPNLYWYRQAAGRGLQLLFYSVGIGQISSEVPQNLSASRPQDRQFILSSKKLLLSDSGFYLCACPDSDRAGTGELFFGEGSRLTVL.

The chain combines TRBV14 with TRBJ1-2; D unclear. The germline CDR1 and CDR2 sequences are SGHDN and FVKESK. The V gene lost 0 bases and the J gene lost 5 bases, with 13 bases spanning the gap. This CDR3 is 15 amino acids long. DNA of the CDR3: TGTGCCAGCAGCCAAGATTTCGGCACGACGTATGGCTACACCTTC. This gives the protein CASSQDFGTTYGYTF.

V gene TRBV5-1 combines with J gene TRBJ2-1; tentatively, D is TRBD1 or TRBD2 (8 bases each). Germline CDR1 and CDR2: SGHRS and YFSETQ. The V gene lost 2 bases and the J gene lost 8 bases, with 26 bases spanning the gap. The CDR3 is 18 residues long. The CDR3 bases are TGCGCCAGCAGCTTACGGACAGGGTTGATAGCGGGGTTAGATGAGCAGTTCTTC. Translation gives CASSLRTGLIAGLDEQFF.

This rearrangement joins TRBV6-1 to TRBJ2-4; 9 nucleotides align to TRBD1. The CDR3 has 14 residues. The J segment lost 6 bases and the V segment lost 3 bases, leaving 3 bases of the junction unmatched. Germline V lookup: CDR1 MNHNS, CDR2 SASEGT. CDR3 region: CASSEGTGRNIQYF. In DNA form, the CDR3 reads TGTGCCAGCAGTGAGGGGACAGGGAGAAACATTCAGTACTTC.

This chain connects TRBV9 to TRBJ2-3; no clear D. V dropped 0 bases and J dropped 0 bases, with 5 bases sitting between them. Per the germline V gene, CDR1 is SGDLS and CDR2 is YYNGEE. The CDR3 is made up of 14 amino acids. CDR3 in DNA: TGTGCCAGCAGCGTAGACGTAAGCACAGATACGCAGTATTTT. As protein: CASSVDVSTDTQYF.